The 32 T cell receptor beta chains presented below share a single source sample, sequenced in a study of vaccination and CD4 T cells after COVID-19. Their specific antigens are unknown. The Oncomine TCR Beta short-read assay sequenced DNA from cultured CD4+ T cells. Each CDR3 protein gets one entry after TCRdb re-called the PCR reads with MiXCR. The table records about 24,000 distinct CDR3 sequences, about 52% of them present only once. Treatment reported: approximately 9-day PBMC culture with coronavirus spike peptide pools or control peptides (ViraFEST assay). The sample taken for sequencing was CD4+ T cells from blood, cultured in vitro. These receptors were taken from a human donor who had recovered from COVID-19.

This clonotype has just a few counts. The V call is TRBV11-1, the J call TRBJ2-5; a weak D match, TRBD1 (6 bases). Germline loops: CDR1 SGHAT, CDR2 FQDESV (reference sequence). Trimming removed 6 bases at V and 4 bases at J, with 15 bases between. This CDR3 contains 14 residues. The CDR3 DNA sequence: TGTGCCAGCAGGTTCCGGACAGTTTCAGAGACCCAGTACTTC. It codes for CASRFRTVSETQYF.

The chain has TRBV6-2 or TRBV6-3 and TRBJ2-7; 8 positions match TRBD1. The ends lost 6 bases at V and 5 bases at J; junction bases unmatched: 12. The CDR3 is 15 amino acids. In germline, CDR1 is MNHEY, CDR2 SVGEGT. CDR3 sequence reads: CASSKQAQGANEQYF. The CDR3 region has the DNA TGTGCCAGCAGCAAACAGGCGCAGGGGGCAAACGAGCAGTACTTC.

The rearrangement links TRBV4-2 to TRBJ2-1, with 10 bases aligning to TRBD2. With V trimmed by 3 bases and J by 8 bases, 10 bases remained unmatched. CDR1 LGHNA and CDR2 YNFKEQ come from the germline V gene. This CDR3 spans 16 amino acids. CDR3 nucleotide sequence: TGTGCCAGCAGCCAGAACCTAGCGGGAGAGTGGGATGAGCAGTTCTTC. Residues: CASSQNLAGEWDEQFF.

This chain connects TRBV20-1 to TRBJ2-1; D ambiguous. This CDR3 is 14 amino acids long. Trimming shortened V by 5 bases and J by 3 bases, and 14 bases separated the two germline ends. The V gene's germline CDR1 is DFQATT and CDR2 SNEGSKA (reference sequence). This chain's CDR3 is CSASTGIGYNEQFF. Here the CDR3 DNA reads TGCAGTGCTTCGACTGGGATTGGCTACAATGAGCAGTTCTTC.

The chain combines TRBV2 with TRBJ2-5, with 10 positions matching TRBD1. The germline CDR1 and CDR2 sequences are SNHLY and FYNNEI. V lost 5 bases and J lost 2; bases outside the gene matches: 2. The length of the CDR3 is 14 residues. As DNA, the CDR3 is TGTGCCAGCAGTACGGACAGGGGGCAAGAGACCCAGTACTTC. Residues: CASSTDRGQETQYF. Combining the CDR3 with reference TRBV2 and TRBJ2-5 gives the whole variable domain EPEVTQTPSHQVTQMGQEVILRCVPISNHLYFYWYRQILGQKVEFLVSFYNNEISEKSEIFDDQFSVERPDGSNFTLKIRSTKLEDSAMYFCASSTDRGQETQYFGPGTRLLVL.

The chain is built from TRBV20-1 and TRBJ2-7, with no clear D. Germline V lookup: CDR1 DFQATT, CDR2 SNEGSKA (reference sequence). This CDR3 has 11 amino acids. Trimming removed 4 bases from V and 0 bases from J, with 4 bases in between. CDR3 residues: CSAKISYEQYF. CDR3 nucleotide sequence: TGCAGTGCTAAGATCTCCTACGAGCAGTACTTC.

The sample holds a few counts of this clonotype. CDR3 DNA: TGTGCCAGCAGCTTAGTGGGTCAGACCCAGTACTTC. Amino acids: CASSLVGQTQYF. J is TRBJ2-5 and V is TRBV7-2; D uncertain. Germline V gene data show CDR1 as SGHTA and CDR2 as FQGNSA. This CDR3 is built from 12 residues. Trimming removed 1 base from V and 6 bases from J, with 6 bases in between.

The chain employs TRBV20-1 and TRBJ1-6, with D maybe TRBD1 (5 bases). The CDR3 is made up of 14 amino acids. Germline loops: CDR1 DFQATT, CDR2 SNEGSKA (reference sequence). The V and J ends lost 4 bases and 3 bases respectively, with 10 bases between them. The CDR3 reads CSANRQYYNSPLHF. The CDR3 DNA reads as TGCAGTGCTAACCGACAGTACTATAATTCACCCCTCCACTTT.

The table lists this clonotype with a few counts. V and J are TRBV28 and TRBJ2-3; D ambiguous. This CDR3 is built from 14 residues. Germline CDR1 is MDHEN and CDR2 is SYDVKM. Trimming removed 10 bases at V and 2 bases at J, with 16 bases between. The CDR3, as DNA: TGTGCCATTCAGGCCCCTTATCTCACAGATACGCAGTATTTT. Its translation: CAIQAPYLTDTQYF.

The rearrangement uses TRBV20-1 and TRBJ1-4, with 7 bases fitting TRBD1. The CDR3 length is 15 residues. Losses at the gene ends were 4 bases for V and 5 bases for J; bases not matched to a gene: 10. Per germline, CDR1 DFQATT and CDR2 SNEGSKA (reference sequence). In nucleotides, the CDR3 is TGCAGTGCTACTTCAACCGGGACAGAAAATGAAAAACTGTTTTTT. It specifies CSATSTGTENEKLFF.

This clonotype was seen a handful of times. The chain recombines TRBV5-5 with TRBJ1-5, with a possible D match to TRBD1 (6 bases). Per germline, CDR1 SGHKS and CDR2 YYEKEE (reference sequence). The CDR3 runs to 15 residues. V lost 4 bases and J lost 1, with 12 bases in between. This chain's CDR3 is CASSAGTSSNQPQHF. DNA for the CDR3: TGTGCCAGCAGCGCCGGGACAAGCAGCAATCAGCCCCAGCATTTT.

V is TRBV18 and J is TRBJ1-5; 7 bases fit TRBD1. The CDR3 totals 15 residues. CDR1 is KGHSH and CDR2 is LQKENI in the germline V gene. V trimming: 6 bases; J trimming: 4 bases; junction bases outside the gene matches: 9. The CDR3 nucleotides are TGTGCCAGCTCTTCGGGGGGGGACAGAAATCAGCCCCAGCATTTT. The encoded protein is CASSSGGDRNQPQHF.

The chain couples TRBV27 to TRBJ1-3; D possibly corresponds to TRBD1 (5 bases). V gave up 0 bases and J gave up 5 bases, with 11 bases separating them. The CDR3 totals 15 residues. CDR1 is MNHEY and CDR2 is SMNVEV in the germline V gene (reference sequence). The CDR3, as DNA: TGTGCCAGCAGTTTATCTAAGGGGACGCGAAACACCATATATTTT. This translates into CASSLSKGTRNTIYF.

The CDR3 here is CASSEVRDRGDYGYTF. The CDR3 DNA is TGTGCCAGCAGTGAAGTGCGGGACAGGGGGGACTATGGCTACACCTTC. This chain connects TRBV6-1 to TRBJ1-2; 11 bases fit TRBD1. The V gene end was trimmed by 1 base and the J gene end by 3 bases; junction bases not matched to a gene: 4. Germline CDR1 MNHNS, CDR2 SASEGT. The CDR3 is 16 amino acids.

The V gene is TRBV28, the J gene TRBJ2-1; D call uncertain. CDR1 and CDR2 from the germline V gene are MDHEN and SYDVKM. Trimming stripped 3 bases from V and 0 bases from J, with 3 bases between. The CDR3 contains 13 residues. The CDR3: CASSLGSYNEQFF. The CDR3 DNA is TGTGCCAGCAGTTTGGGCTCCTACAATGAGCAGTTCTTC.

This chain uses TRBV7-2 with TRBJ1-2; D ambiguous. V was shortened by 1 base and J by 8 bases, with 14 bases between the two germline ends. Germline-derived CDR1 and CDR2 are SGHTA and FQGNSA. This CDR3 spans 14 amino acids. In DNA, the CDR3 is TGTGCCAGCAGCTTAGTATTAACTTCTCCGGGCTACACCTTC. Its translation: CASSLVLTSPGYTF.

This clonotype turned up a few times. This sequence joins TRBV5-1 and TRBJ2-5; 8 nucleotides match TRBD1. Trimming cost V 0 bases and J 5 bases; bases outside gene matches: 6. Germline V gene lookup returns CDR1 SGHRS and CDR2 YFSETQ. CDR3 length equals 15 residues. The CDR3 protein is CASSLGQGAWETQYF. In nucleotides, the CDR3 is TGCGCCAGCAGCTTGGGGCAGGGGGCATGGGAGACCCAGTACTTC. The full variable domain, completed using reference TRBV5-1 and TRBJ2-5, is KAGVTQTPRYLIKTRGQQVTLSCSPISGHRSVSWYQQTPGQGLQFLFEYFSETQRNKGNFPGRFSGRQFSNSRSEMNVSTLELGDSALYLCASSLGQGAWETQYFGPGTRLLVL.

This chain links TRBV28 with TRBJ1-1; D is uncertain. The germline CDR1 and CDR2 sequences are MDHEN and SYDVKM. V shed 6 bases and J shed 4 bases, with 9 bases lying between them. The CDR3 is 12 residues long. For the CDR3, the DNA is TGTGCCAGCAGAACCGGTGGCACTGAAGCTTTCTTT. Protein: CASRTGGTEAFF.

The rearrangement joins TRBV5-4 to TRBJ2-7; D is perhaps TRBD1 or TRBD2 (5 bases each). V dropped 4 bases and J dropped 2 bases, with 13 bases sitting between them. This CDR3 comprises 14 residues. Per the germline V gene, CDR1 is SGHNT and CDR2 is YYREEE (reference sequence). CDR3 sequence (DNA): TGTGCCAGCAGCGTGGGACGGGAAGCCTACGAGCAGTACTTC. Translation gives CASSVGREAYEQYF.

This clonotype was detected only a few times. V is TRBV6-2 or TRBV6-3 and J is TRBJ2-5; 14 bases map to TRBD2. Germline V gives CDR1 MNHEY, CDR2 SVGEGT. With V trimmed by 5 bases and J by 5 bases, 22 bases remained unmatched. CDR3 length: 21 amino acids. CDR3 sequence (DNA): TGTGCCAGCAGTCTTAAAGGCCCGGGACTAGCGGGAGATTGGTCCGGGGAGACCCAGTACTTC. Translating it yields CASSLKGPGLAGDWSGETQYF.

The chain links TRBV18 to TRBJ2-5; D tentatively fits TRBD1 or TRBD2 (5 bases each). CDR1 is KGHSH and CDR2 is LQKENI in the germline V gene. The CDR3 has 13 amino acids. Trimming removed 6 bases from V and 5 bases from J, with 13 bases in between. The CDR3 bases are TGTGCCAGCTCTCAGGGAGCCAAGGAGACCCAGTACTTC. Translating it yields CASSQGAKETQYF.

This chain links TRBV6-1 with TRBJ1-2, with D uncertain. With 6 bases removed from V and 5 bases from J, the gap between germline ends came to 16 bases. The CDR3 loop spans 14 amino acids. Germline V gene lookup returns CDR1 MNHNS and CDR2 SASEGT. The CDR3 sequence: CASSRTERVYGYTF. The CDR3 nucleotides are TGTGCCAGCAGCCGGACGGAAAGAGTTTATGGCTACACCTTC.

The chain carries TRBV20-1 and TRBJ2-7; maybe TRBD1 (6 bases). From germline, CDR1 is DFQATT and CDR2 SNEGSKA (reference sequence). This CDR3 has 12 residues. Trimming cost V 5 bases and J 2 bases, with 10 bases left between them. The CDR3 sequence: CSARTVPYEQYF. As DNA, the CDR3 is TGCAGTGCTCGGACAGTTCCCTACGAGCAGTACTTC.

This clonotype has only a few counts. V gene TRBV7-2 combines with J gene TRBJ2-5; 8 bases are a match to TRBD2. The length of the CDR3 is 15 residues. The V and J ends lost 1 base and 4 bases, in that order; junction bases with no gene match: 5. CDR1 SGHTA and CDR2 FQGNSA come from the germline V gene. The CDR3 reads CASSLGGLVRETQYF. The DNA for the CDR3 is TGTGCCAGCAGCTTAGGGGGACTAGTCCGAGAGACCCAGTACTTC.

J is TRBJ1-5 and V is TRBV28, with D uncertain. Per germline, CDR1 MDHEN and CDR2 SYDVKM. This CDR3 contains 15 residues. V lost 7 bases to trimming and J lost 0 bases, with 13 bases between them. CDR3: CASTLSGYSNQPQHF. The CDR3 DNA is TGTGCCAGCACTCTATCGGGATATAGCAATCAGCCCCAGCATTTT.

This clonotype occurred a few times. The chain couples TRBV6-1 to TRBJ1-1; possibly TRBD1 for D (5 bases). This CDR3 is built from 14 residues. V dropped 8 bases and J dropped 5 bases, with 18 bases sitting between them. Germline loops: CDR1 MNHNS, CDR2 SASEGT. The DNA for the CDR3 is TGTGCCAGCCGAAGAGAGGGTCCAGGGACTGAAGCTTTCTTT. Protein product: CASRREGPGTEAFF.

The chain is built from TRBV6-5 and TRBJ2-3; D is possibly TRBD2 (5 bases). V lost 2 bases and J lost 0, with 15 bases in between. Germline-derived CDR1 and CDR2 are MNHEY and SVGAGI. CDR3 length: 17 amino acids. Written as DNA, the CDR3 is TGTGCCAGCAGTTACCCTAGGAGGTTAGCGAGCACAGATACGCAGTATTTT. Protein: CASSYPRRLASTDTQYF.

V is TRBV9 and J is TRBJ1-2; D unclear. Trimming shortened V by 0 bases and J by 10 bases, and 10 bases separated the two germline ends. The CDR3 totals 12 residues. Per the germline V gene, CDR1 is SGDLS and CDR2 is YYNGEE. The CDR3 coding sequence is TGTGCCAGCAGCGTAGACCAGACCTTCTACACCTTC. It specifies CASSVDQTFYTF.

This clonotype came up a few times. The genes are TRBV11-2 and TRBJ2-1; 9 bases line up with TRBD1. The V gene's germline CDR1 is SGHAT and CDR2 FQNNGV. This CDR3 spans 15 amino acids. Germline trimming cut 5 bases from V and 1 base from J; bases unmatched to any gene: 3. The CDR3 nucleotides are TGTGCCAGCAGCCGCGGACAGGGGTCCTACAATGAGCAGTTCTTC. Translated, it gives CASSRGQGSYNEQFF.

The table lists this clonotype with a few counts. The chain couples TRBV6-1 to TRBJ1-5; D gene uncertain. The CDR3 has 13 residues. V was trimmed by 2 bases and J by 5 bases, leaving 7 bases between them. From germline, CDR1 is MNHNS and CDR2 SASEGT. The chain's CDR3 is CASSEKGHQPQHF. The CDR3 DNA follows: TGTGCCAGCAGTGAAAAAGGGCATCAGCCCCAGCATTTT.

This clonotype turned up a few times. This chain uses TRBV6-1 with TRBJ1-5; D is perhaps TRBD1 (5 bases). V was pared by 5 bases and J by 4 bases, with 15 bases between. Germline CDR1 MNHNS, CDR2 SASEGT. CDR3 length: 15 residues. DNA of the CDR3: TGTGCCAGCAGTCAAGGAGGGGTGGGGAATCAGCCCCAGCATTTT. Encoded protein: CASSQGGVGNQPQHF.

This CDR3 reads CASSPFGQGAGSPLHF. CDR3 DNA: TGTGCCAGCAGCCCCTTTGGCCAGGGGGCAGGTTCACCCCTCCACTTT. This chain uses TRBV14 with TRBJ1-6; TRBD1 aligns across 8 bases. CDR3 size: 16 residues. Trimming cost V 4 bases and J 9 bases; bases outside gene matches: 11. The V gene's germline CDR1 is SGHDN and CDR2 FVKESK.